These 27 T cell receptor beta chains share one sample of origin, sequenced in a study of blood T cell repertoires in COVID-19. TCRdb's copy holds only in-frame clones and misses some; the assay was immunoSEQ multiplex PCR. Of 360,000 or so clones in the sample, approximately 89% were seen once. The sample comprised peripheral blood. These receptors were collected from a woman in her fifties or sixties with COVID-19, enrolled during active disease.

The chain combines TRBV15 with TRBJ1-3, with 7 bases matching TRBD1. The CDR3 extends over 17 amino acids. Germline values: CDR1 LNHNV, CDR2 YYDKDF (reference sequence). The V gene end was trimmed by 0 bases and the J gene end by 0 bases; junction bases not matched to a gene: 5. As DNA, the CDR3 is TGTGCCACCAGCAGAGAAATGACAGGGCTCTCTGGAAACACCATATATTTT. It translates to CATSREMTGLSGNTIYF.

CDR3 protein: CASSQERDHNSPLHF. The DNA of the CDR3 is TGTGCCAGCAGCCAAGAGAGGGATCATAATTCACCCCTCCACTTT. The chain employs TRBV4-2 and TRBJ1-6, with D uncertain. From germline, CDR1 is LGHNA and CDR2 YNFKEQ. V gave up 0 bases and J gave up 5 bases, with 8 bases separating them. CDR3 length equals 15 residues.

The CDR3 reads CASSLSNRGRNEQYF. The CDR3 DNA reads TGTGCCAGCAGCTTGTCTAATAGGGGAAGAAACGAGCAGTACTTC. This chain joins TRBV5-6 and TRBJ2-7; perhaps TRBD1 as D (5 bases). The CDR3 loop spans 15 amino acids. Germline V gene lookup returns CDR1 SGHDT and CDR2 YYEEEE. V was shortened by 1 base and J by 5 bases, with 16 bases between the two germline ends.

The chain has TRBV4-1 and TRBJ1-2; D remains ambiguous. The ends were cut back, 1 base at V and 5 bases at J, with 8 bases in the middle. Germline assignment: CDR1 MGHRA and CDR2 YSYEKL. This CDR3 spans 13 amino acids. CDR3 protein: CASSQADTYGYTF. DNA for the CDR3: TGCGCCAGCAGCCAAGCCGACACTTATGGCTACACCTTC.

The genes are TRBV7-2 and TRBJ1-2; maybe TRBD1 (5 bases). V lost 1 base to trimming and J lost 4 bases, with 10 bases between them. This CDR3 has 14 residues. In germline, CDR1 is SGHTA, CDR2 FQGNSA. The chain's CDR3 is CASSLGGLGYGYTF. Written as DNA, the CDR3 is TGTGCCAGCAGCTTAGGGGGCCTCGGCTATGGCTACACCTTC.

The chain combines TRBV19 with TRBJ2-7, with 7 bases aligning to TRBD1. Losses at the gene ends were 4 bases for V and 5 bases for J; bases not matched to a gene: 8. This CDR3 has 14 residues. Per the germline V gene, CDR1 is LNHDA and CDR2 is SQIVND (reference sequence). DNA for the CDR3: TGTGCCAGTAGTACGGGACAGCCGCCTGACGAGCAGTACTTC. Amino acids: CASSTGQPPDEQYF.

The chain uses TRBV28 and TRBJ1-4; TRBD1 matches at 7 bases. In germline, CDR1 is MDHEN, CDR2 SYDVKM. This CDR3 comprises 13 residues. Unmatched junction bases numbered 7, after V lost 4 bases and J lost 11 bases. CDR3 coding DNA: TGTGCCAGCAGTTCCGACAGGGTGCGGAAACTGTTTTTT. This encodes CASSSDRVRKLFF.

As to this clone: Other DNA variants within this sample encode the same CDR3. This chain uses TRBV28 with TRBJ1-2, with D possibly being TRBD1 (6 bases). Trimming cost V 5 bases and J 3 bases, with 13 bases left between them. CDR1 MDHEN and CDR2 SYDVKM come from the germline V gene. There are 14 residues in the CDR3. The CDR3, as DNA: TGTGCCAGCAGTCTACCACAGGGTTACTATGGCTACACCTTC. The encoded protein is CASSLPQGYYGYTF.

CDR3 loop: CSASSGGAKTQYF. The CDR3 nucleotides read TGCAGTGCTAGTAGCGGGGGGGCGAAGACCCAGTACTTC. The chain couples TRBV20-1 to TRBJ2-5, with 11 bases aligning to TRBD2. V dropped 3 bases and J dropped 6; count of bases not matched to a gene: 3. The CDR3 consists of 13 residues. Germline V gene lookup returns CDR1 DFQATT and CDR2 SNEGSKA (reference sequence).

This chain joins TRBV3-1 (or the pseudogene TRBV3-2) and TRBJ2-1; 10 bases line up with TRBD2. V was clipped by 5 bases and J by 7 bases; unmatched bases: 5. The CDR3 covers 14 residues. Per the germline V gene, CDR1 is LGHDT and CDR2 is YNNKEL (reference sequence). The DNA of the CDR3 is TGTGCCAGCAGCAAGCGGGGGGGCATAAATGAGCAGTTCTTC. It codes for CASSKRGGINEQFF.

The V and J genes are TRBV5-4 and TRBJ2-5; no clear D gene. Per germline, CDR1 SGHNT and CDR2 YYREEE (reference sequence). CDR3 length: 13 residues. Trimming took off 0 bases at V and 5 bases at J, with 8 bases between the two ends. The CDR3 bases are TGTGCCAGCAGCTTGGGGAGTCGGGAGACCCAGTACTTC. Translating gives CASSLGSRETQYF.

The DNA of the CDR3 is TGTGCCAGCAGCTTCGGACAGGGAGGAGGCTACACCTTC. Residues: CASSFGQGGGYTF. This chain uses TRBV7-2 with TRBJ1-2; 8 nucleotides align to TRBD1. CDR1 and CDR2 from the germline V gene are SGHTA and FQGNSA. This CDR3 spans 13 amino acids. The J segment lost 8 bases and the V segment lost 3 bases, leaving 5 bases of the junction unmatched.

The chain uses TRBV24-1 and TRBJ2-7; D perhaps matches TRBD1 (5 bases). Germline loops: CDR1 KGHDR, CDR2 SFDVKD. V lost 5 bases, J lost 7 bases, and 11 bases lay in between. This CDR3 spans 12 amino acids. The CDR3 protein is CATSVGHGEQYF. The CDR3 DNA reads as TGTGCCACCAGTGTTGGACACGGGGAGCAGTACTTC.

The chain recombines TRBV7-8 with TRBJ1-2; 7 bases match TRBD1. After removal of 1 base from V and 6 bases from J, the junction contained 5 bases not matched to a gene. CDR3 length equals 14 residues. The germline gives CDR1 SGHVS, CDR2 FQNEAQ. For the CDR3, the DNA is TGTGCCAGCAGCTTAGGCGGGACAGCCCATGGCTACACCTTC. It is translated as CASSLGGTAHGYTF. Looking up the rest from reference TRBV7-8 and TRBJ1-2 gives the full variable domain: GAGVSQSPRYKVAKRGQDVALRCDPISGHVSLFWYQQALGQGPEFLTYFQNEAQLDKSGLPSDRFFAERPEGSVSTLKIQRTQQEDSAVYLCASSLGGTAHGYTFGSGTRLTVV.

The V gene is TRBV6-5, the J gene TRBJ2-2, with 9 bases identical to TRBD1. V dropped 8 bases and J dropped 2; count of bases not matched to a gene: 6. The length of the CDR3 is 15 residues. Germline V lookup: CDR1 MNHEY, CDR2 SVGAGI. This CDR3 reads CASLWDRVNTGELFF. The CDR3 DNA reads TGTGCCAGCCTTTGGGACAGGGTTAACACCGGGGAGCTGTTTTTT.

The V call is TRBV6-6, the J call TRBJ1-2; D might be TRBD1 (6 bases). Trimming pared 5 bases from V and 3 bases from J, leaving 16 bases between. The germline gives CDR1 MNHNY, CDR2 SVGAGI (reference sequence). The CDR3 loop spans 15 amino acids. Written as DNA, the CDR3 is TGTGCCAGCAGTCCGGGGGGGGGCCCTTACTATGGCTACACCTTC. Translating gives CASSPGGGPYYGYTF.

V gene TRBV6-5 combines with J gene TRBJ2-1, with D possibly TRBD1 on 6 matching bases. Germline assignment: CDR1 MNHEY and CDR2 SVGAGI. Trimming shortened V by 2 bases and J by 5 bases, and 13 bases separated the two germline ends. The CDR3 contains 15 residues. CDR3 bases: TGTGCCAGCAGTTACCGGCGTCGGGACAACAATGAGCAGTTCTTC. Its translation is CASSYRRRDNNEQFF.

The chain has TRBV27 and TRBJ1-4; perhaps TRBD1 as D (5 bases). CDR3 length: 15 amino acids. Deletions cut 6 bases from V and 3 bases from J, with 14 bases between. The germline CDR1 and CDR2 sequences are MNHEY and SMNVEV (reference sequence). DNA of the CDR3: TGTGCCAGCAGGCCGCAGGGTTTAGCTAATGAAAAACTGTTTTTT. It translates to CASRPQGLANEKLFF.

Turning to this clone: At one of its ends the junction is not consistent with the germline gene, which may arise from a read error. CDR3 sequence (DNA): TGTGCCAGCACCTTAGGAGTATCCGTGGAGTACTTC. Translation gives CASTLGVSVEYF. This sequence joins TRBV7-2 and TRBJ2-7; no clear D gene. The CDR3 runs 12 residues. CDR1 is SGHTA and CDR2 is FQGNSA in the germline V gene. Complete variable domain (other parts from reference TRBV7-2 and TRBJ2-7): GAGVSQSPSNKVTEKGKDVELRCDPISGHTALYWYRQSLGQGLEFLIYFQGNSAPDKSGLPSDRFSAERTGGSVSTLTIQRTQQEDSAVYLCASTLGVSVEYFGPGTRLTVT.

This chain links TRBV10-3 with TRBJ2-3; 10 nucleotides line up with TRBD2. The CDR3 spans 16 residues. The germline gives CDR1 ENHRY, CDR2 SYGVKD. Germline trimming cut 6 bases from V and 4 bases from J; bases unmatched to any gene: 10. CDR3 loop: CAISSPSGGDPDTQYF. The CDR3 region has the DNA TGTGCCATCAGCTCCCCTAGCGGGGGCGATCCAGATACGCAGTATTTT.

The chain combines TRBV9 with TRBJ1-5; TRBD1 is a possible D gene (5 bases). V lost 5 bases to trimming and J lost 11 bases, with 26 bases between them. Germline V lookup: CDR1 SGDLS, CDR2 YYNGEE. The CDR3 length is 16 residues. The CDR3 reads CASSENPRGARSTQHF. DNA for the CDR3: TGTGCCAGCAGTGAAAACCCAAGGGGCGCGAGATCGACCCAGCATTTT. Full variable domain (outside the CDR3, taken from reference TRBV9 and TRBJ1-5): DSGVTQTPKHLITATGQRVTLRCSPRSGDLSVYWYQQSLDQGLQFLIQYYNGEERAKGNILERFSAQQFPDLHSELNLSSLELGDSALYFCASSENPRGARSTQHFGDGTRLSIL.

The V gene is TRBV11-2, the J gene TRBJ2-1; 10 bases agree with TRBD1. Trimming took 1 base from V and 7 from J; bases not matched to a gene: 4. CDR3 size: 15 residues. Germline V gives CDR1 SGHAT, CDR2 FQNNGV. The CDR3: CASSLVRTGGNEQFF. CDR3 coding DNA: TGTGCCAGCAGCTTAGTCCGGACAGGGGGAAATGAGCAGTTCTTC.

J is TRBJ1-6 and V is TRBV7-2, with 8 positions matching TRBD1. CDR1 and CDR2 (germline): SGHTA, FQGNSA. The CDR3 runs 15 residues. V lost 5 bases to trimming and J lost 7 bases; unmatched junction nucleotides: 7. The chain's CDR3 is CASSRRTGTNSPLHF. In DNA, the CDR3 is TGTGCCAGCAGCAGGAGGACAGGGACAAATTCACCCCTCCACTTT.

The chain couples TRBV7-3 to TRBJ2-3, with 12 positions matching TRBD2. J gave up 4 bases and V 5 bases, and 7 bases lay outside the gene matches. Germline loops: CDR1 SGHTA, CDR2 FQGTGA. The CDR3 contains 16 residues. As DNA, the CDR3 is TGTGCCAGCAGCGATAGACTAGCGGGGGTTCCAGATACGCAGTATTTT. Residues: CASSDRLAGVPDTQYF.

The chain couples TRBV30 to TRBJ1-4, with 10 bases fitting TRBD1. This CDR3 is built from 14 residues. Germline CDR1 GTSNPN, CDR2 SVGIG (reference sequence). With V trimmed by 1 base and J by 7 bases, 3 bases remained unmatched. The CDR3, as DNA: TGTGCCTGGAGTGCGGGACAGGGGTTTGAAAAACTGTTTTTT. Its protein is CAWSAGQGFEKLFF.

The chain has TRBV5-1 and TRBJ1-4; 10 positions match TRBD1. This CDR3 has 15 amino acids. Germline CDR1 and CDR2: SGHRS and YFSETQ. The V gene end was trimmed by 5 bases and the J gene end by 7 bases; junction bases not matched to a gene: 8. CDR3 protein: CASRVGTGAGEKLFF. The CDR3 DNA follows: TGCGCCAGCAGAGTCGGGACAGGGGCGGGTGAAAAACTGTTTTTT.

The chain employs TRBV5-1 and TRBJ2-5; 11 bases match TRBD2. Germline CDR1 is SGHRS and CDR2 is YFSETQ. Trimming took 4 bases from V and 4 from J; bases not matched to a gene: 6. CDR3 size: 15 residues. The CDR3 here is CASSPTSGGIETQYF. The CDR3 DNA reads TGCGCCAGCAGCCCAACTAGCGGGGGTATAGAGACCCAGTACTTC.